A selection of T cell receptor beta chains follows, all from one sample in a study of cytomegalovirus exposure and HLA in healthy donors. The table came from immunoSEQ multiplex PCR; TCRdb's copy has only in-frame clones and leaves some out. The table has roughly 120,000 clones, around 73% seen once. Sequences were obtained from PBMCs. All receptors derive from a man aged 40-50 years in good health and CMV-seronegative. Both conserved end residues are part of each CDR3. D genes are given only for firm matches. Rows may omit the clone size; those that give it use once, few, many or a size class.

NA	TRBV25-1	TRBJ1-4	NA	TGTGCCAGCAGTGCCGACTGGGGCACCGGGAGAACTAATGAAAAACTGTTTTTT	CASSADWGTGRTNEKLFF
few	TRBV5-1	TRBJ2-7	TRBD2	TGCGCCAGCAGCTTGGAACTAGCGGGGACTTACGAGCAGTACTTC	CASSLELAGTYEQYF
NA	TRBV5-5	TRBJ2-7	NA	TGTGCCAGCAGCCCCGACAGGAGAACCTACGAGCAGTACTTC	CASSPDRRTYEQYF
NA	TRBV29-1	TRBJ1-1	NA	TGCAGCGTTGATATGGGGGTCAGACGATCCGGGGGCTTT	CSVDMGVRRSGGF
NA	TRBV11-2	TRBJ2-7	NA	TGTGCCAGCAGCTACGACAGGCTCGACGAGCAGTACTTC	CASSYDRLDEQYF
NA	TRBV29-1	TRBJ2-5	NA	TGCAGCGACGTCGGTGGAGCCGGGAGAAGTTGGGAGCAGTACTTC	CSDVGGAGRSWEQYF
NA	TRBV9	TRBJ2-3	TRBD2	TGTGCCAGCAGCGTAGACAACGGGGGGGGCGCAGATACGCAGTATTTT	CASSVDNGGGADTQYF
NA	TRBV7-9	TRBJ2-1	NA	TGTGCCATACACCGGGGGAATGAGCAGTTCTTC	CAIHRGNEQFF
few	TRBV6-1	TRBJ2-7	NA	TGTGCCAGCAGTGAGGGTCTGATTCGCGGGGCGTACGAGCAGTACTTC	CASSEGLIRGAYEQYF
NA	TRBV4-3	TRBJ2-7	TRBD1	TGCGCCAGCAGCCAGGACAGGGAAACCCCCCTGTACTTC	CASSQDRETPLYF
few	TRBV19	TRBJ2-5	TRBD2	TGTGCCAGTAGTACTAGCGGGGGGGCCCAAGAGACCCAGTACTTC	CASSTSGGAQETQYF
NA	TRBV19	TRBJ2-2	NA	TGTGCCAGTAGTATGGGCAGGGAAGGCACCGGGGAGCTGTTTTTT	CASSMGREGTGELFF
few	TRBV6-5	TRBJ1-5	TRBD1	TGTGCCAGCAGTGTTGGGACAGTCAATCAGCCCCAGCATTTT	CASSVGTVNQPQHF
NA	TRBV19	TRBJ2-7	TRBD1	TGTGCCAGCACCGGGACAGGGGGGTCGGAGCAGTACTTC	CASTGTGGSEQYF
NA	TRBV7-8	TRBJ1-5	NA	TGTGCCAGCAGCTTAGGAACTAATCAGCCCCAGCATTTT	CASSLGTNQPQHF
NA	TRBV27	TRBJ1-6	TRBD1	TGTGCCAGCAGTCTAGACAGGGTCAATTCACCCCTCCACTTT	CASSLDRVNSPLHF
few	TRBV10-3	TRBJ2-2	NA	TGTGCCATCAGTGAGGTCAGACAAACCGGGGAGCTGTTTTTT	CAISEVRQTGELFF
NA	TRBV5-6	TRBJ1-5	TRBD1	TGTGCCAGCAGCTTGGGACAGGGGGCACGTCAGCCCCAGCATTTT	CASSLGQGARQPQHF
NA	TRBV25-1	TRBJ2-7	TRBD1	TGTGCCAGCAGTGAATATCGGGGACAGGGGGCAAACTCCTACGAGCAGTACTTC	CASSEYRGQGANSYEQYF
NA	TRBV19	TRBJ1-5	TRBD1	TGTGCCAGTAGTGAGAGACAGGGAAATCAGCCCCAGCATTTT	CASSERQGNQPQHF
NA	TRBV7-2	TRBJ1-2	TRBD1	TGTGCCAGCAGCACCCAGGGGGCGCTGGGCTACACCTTC	CASSTQGALGYTF
NA	TRBV6-1	TRBJ1-5	NA	TGTGCCAGCAGTGGCCGGGAATTCTATAGCAATCAGCCCCAGCATTTT	CASSGREFYSNQPQHF
NA	TRBV6-5	TRBJ2-3	TRBD2	TGTGCCAGCACCATGGGGGGGACAGATACGCAGTATTTT	CASTMGGTDTQYF
NA	TRBV6-1	TRBJ2-2	TRBD1	TGTGCCAGCAGTAGTACAGGGGTTACCGGGGAGCTGTTTTTT	CASSSTGVTGELFF
NA	TRBV5-1	TRBJ2-2	NA	TGCGCCAGCAGGGCGGGGAACGGGGAGCTGTTTTTT	CASRAGNGELFF
NA	TRBV4-3	TRBJ1-2	NA	TGCGCCAGCAGCCAAGATCTCGAGACGGGGATCGGCTATGGCTACACCTTC	CASSQDLETGIGYGYTF
NA	TRBV27	TRBJ2-3	NA	TGTGCCAGCAGTTTAAAATGGAGCGATACCGGAGCGCAGTATTTT	CASSLKWSDTGAQYF
NA	TRBV11-3	TRBJ2-3	NA	TGTGCCAGCAGCTTCAGGGGTGGCACAGATACGCAGTATTTT	CASSFRGGTDTQYF
NA	TRBV4-1	TRBJ2-7	NA	TGCGCCAGCAGCCTTCGTTTAGCGGATACCTACGAGCAGTACTTC	CASSLRLADTYEQYF
NA	TRBV10-3	TRBJ2-3	TRBD2	TGTGCCATAGGACTAGCGGGGACCACAGATACGCAGTATTTT	CAIGLAGTTDTQYF
once	TRBV7-7	TRBJ2-5	NA	TGTGCTAGCAGCCGCGATCCGGGACAACAAGAGACCCAGTACTTC	CASSRDPGQQETQYF
NA	TRBV7-2	TRBJ2-7	NA	TGTGCCAGCAGCTCCGGCGGCGGCGAGCAGTACTTC	CASSSGGGEQYF
NA	TRBV6-5	TRBJ1-3	NA	TGTGCCAGCAGTTACTCGGCCGGGAATTCTGGAAACACCATATATTTT	CASSYSAGNSGNTIYF
few	TRBV19	TRBJ1-2	TRBD1	TGTGCCAGTGGGACAGGGATGCAGGGCTACACCTTC	CASGTGMQGYTF
NA	TRBV10-3	TRBJ1-2	NA	TGTGCCATCAGTGAGTCGGTTCGGACAGTGGAGGGCTACACCTTC	CAISESVRTVEGYTF
NA	TRBV11-3	TRBJ2-3	NA	TGTGCCAGCAGCTTAGAGTTTGCACTAGCCCAGAGCACAGATACGCAGTATTTT	CASSLEFALAQSTDTQYF
NA	TRBV6-4	TRBJ2-3	NA	TGTGCCAGCATAGGCGGGCGGACCACAGATACGCAGTATTTT	CASIGGRTTDTQYF
NA	TRBV11-3	TRBJ2-2	TRBD2	TGTGCCAGCAGCCGTATGGGGGGGACGGGCACCGGGGAGCTGTTTTTT	CASSRMGGTGTGELFF
NA	TRBV4-3	TRBJ2-7	TRBD1	TGCGCCAGCAGCCAAGTTTGGACAGGGGGCATCGAGCAGTACTTC	CASSQVWTGGIEQYF
NA	TRBV6-5	TRBJ2-1	NA	TGTGCCAGTCCGGAGGGGTCAAGGAGTGAGCAGTTCTTC	CASPEGSRSEQFF
NA	TRBV11-1	TRBJ2-7	NA	TGTGCCAGCAGCTCCTCAGCGTCTAGCTGGTACGAGCAGTACTTC	CASSSSASSWYEQYF
NA	TRBV10-3	TRBJ2-1	TRBD2	TGTGCCATCAGGAAGCGACTAGCGGGGGGGGACAATGAGCAGTTCTTC	CAIRKRLAGGDNEQFF